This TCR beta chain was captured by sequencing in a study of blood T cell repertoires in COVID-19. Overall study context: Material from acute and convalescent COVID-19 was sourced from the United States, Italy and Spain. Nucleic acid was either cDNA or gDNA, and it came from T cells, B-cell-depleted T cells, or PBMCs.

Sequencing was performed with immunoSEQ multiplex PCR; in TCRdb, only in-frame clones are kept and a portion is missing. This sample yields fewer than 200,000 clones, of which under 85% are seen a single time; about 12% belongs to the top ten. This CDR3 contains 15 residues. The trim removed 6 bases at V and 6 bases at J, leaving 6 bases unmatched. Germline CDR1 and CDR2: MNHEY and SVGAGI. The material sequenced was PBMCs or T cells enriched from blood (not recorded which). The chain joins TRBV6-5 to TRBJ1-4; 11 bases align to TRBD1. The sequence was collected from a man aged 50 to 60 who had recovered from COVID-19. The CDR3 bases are TGTGCCAGCAGGGGGACAGGGGGGTCGTATGAAAAACTGTTTTTT. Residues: CASRGTGGSYEKLFF.